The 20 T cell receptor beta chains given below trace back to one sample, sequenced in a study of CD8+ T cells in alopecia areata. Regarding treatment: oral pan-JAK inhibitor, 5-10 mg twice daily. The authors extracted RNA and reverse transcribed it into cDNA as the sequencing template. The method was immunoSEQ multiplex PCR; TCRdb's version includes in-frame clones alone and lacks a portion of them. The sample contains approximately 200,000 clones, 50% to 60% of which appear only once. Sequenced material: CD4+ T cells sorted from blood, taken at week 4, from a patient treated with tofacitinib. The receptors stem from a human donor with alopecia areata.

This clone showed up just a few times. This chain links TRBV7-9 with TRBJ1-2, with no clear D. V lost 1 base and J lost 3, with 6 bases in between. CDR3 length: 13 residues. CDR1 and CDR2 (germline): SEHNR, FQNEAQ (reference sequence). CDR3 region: CASSLERDYGYTF. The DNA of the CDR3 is TGTGCCAGCAGCTTAGAAAGGGACTATGGCTACACCTTC.

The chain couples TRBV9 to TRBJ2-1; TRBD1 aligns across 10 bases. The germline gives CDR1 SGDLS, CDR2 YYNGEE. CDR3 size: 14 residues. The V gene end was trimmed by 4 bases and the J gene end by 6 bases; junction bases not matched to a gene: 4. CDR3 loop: CASSRDRGRNEQFF. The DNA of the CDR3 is TGTGCCAGCAGCAGGGACAGGGGACGCAATGAGCAGTTCTTC.

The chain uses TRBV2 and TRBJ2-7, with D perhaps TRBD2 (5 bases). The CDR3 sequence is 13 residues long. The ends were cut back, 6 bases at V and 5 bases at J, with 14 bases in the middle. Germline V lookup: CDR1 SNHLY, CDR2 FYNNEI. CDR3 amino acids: CASSPIKGDEQYF. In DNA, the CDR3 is TGTGCCAGCAGCCCGATAAAGGGAGACGAGCAGTACTTC.

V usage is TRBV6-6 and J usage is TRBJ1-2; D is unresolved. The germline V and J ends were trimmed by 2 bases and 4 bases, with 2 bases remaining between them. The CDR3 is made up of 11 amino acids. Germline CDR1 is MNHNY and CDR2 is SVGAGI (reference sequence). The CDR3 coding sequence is TGTGCCAGCAGTTACAGCTATGGCTACACCTTC. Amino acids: CASSYSYGYTF.

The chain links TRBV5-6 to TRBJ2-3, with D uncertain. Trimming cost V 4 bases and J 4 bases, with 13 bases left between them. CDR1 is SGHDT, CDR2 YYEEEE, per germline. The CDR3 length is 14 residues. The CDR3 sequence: CASSLINGPDTQYF. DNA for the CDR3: TGTGCCAGCAGCCTAATTAACGGGCCAGATACGCAGTATTTT.

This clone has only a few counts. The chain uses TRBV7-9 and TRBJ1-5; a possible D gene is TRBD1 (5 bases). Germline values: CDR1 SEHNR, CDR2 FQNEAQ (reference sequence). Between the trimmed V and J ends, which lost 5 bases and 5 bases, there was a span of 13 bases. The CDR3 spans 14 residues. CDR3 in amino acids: CASSPGDGYQPQHF. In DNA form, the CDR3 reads TGTGCCAGCAGCCCTGGGGACGGCTATCAGCCCCAGCATTTT.

CDR3 coding DNA: TGTGCCTGGAGTGTACTGGGACAGTCCTATGGCTACACCTTC. It codes for CAWSVLGQSYGYTF. The rearrangement links TRBV30 to TRBJ1-2; 7 bases fit TRBD1. J lost 4 bases, V lost 0 bases, and 5 bases had no gene match. Germline loops: CDR1 GTSNPN, CDR2 SVGIG (reference sequence). This CDR3 region has 14 residues.

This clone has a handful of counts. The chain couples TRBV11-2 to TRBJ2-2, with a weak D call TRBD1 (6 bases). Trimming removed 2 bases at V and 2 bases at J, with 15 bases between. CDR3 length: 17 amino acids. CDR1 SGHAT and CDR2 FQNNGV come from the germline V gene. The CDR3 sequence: CASSLSRGTSNTGELFF. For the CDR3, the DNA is TGTGCCAGCAGCTTATCGAGGGGGACATCTAACACCGGGGAGCTGTTTTTT.

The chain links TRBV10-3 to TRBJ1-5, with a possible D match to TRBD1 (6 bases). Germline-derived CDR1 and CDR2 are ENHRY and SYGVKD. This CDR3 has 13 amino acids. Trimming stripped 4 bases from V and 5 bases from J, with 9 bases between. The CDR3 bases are TGTGCCATCAGTGTAGGGGGGGATCAGCCCCAGCATTTT. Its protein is CAISVGGDQPQHF.

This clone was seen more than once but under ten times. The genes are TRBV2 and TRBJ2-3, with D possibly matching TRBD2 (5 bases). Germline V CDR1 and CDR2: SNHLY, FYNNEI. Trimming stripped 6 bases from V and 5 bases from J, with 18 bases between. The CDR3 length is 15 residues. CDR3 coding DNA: TGTGCCAGCAGGGCCCGACCTGAGGGAAAAGATACGCAGTATTTT. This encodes CASRARPEGKDTQYF.

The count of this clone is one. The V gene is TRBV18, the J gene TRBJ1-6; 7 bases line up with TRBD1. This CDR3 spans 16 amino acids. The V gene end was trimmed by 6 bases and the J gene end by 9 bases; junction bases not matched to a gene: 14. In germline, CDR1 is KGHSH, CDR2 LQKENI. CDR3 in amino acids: CASSRRTSGGVSPLHF. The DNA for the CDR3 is TGTGCCAGCTCCCGGAGAACTTCAGGGGGAGTTTCACCCCTCCACTTT.

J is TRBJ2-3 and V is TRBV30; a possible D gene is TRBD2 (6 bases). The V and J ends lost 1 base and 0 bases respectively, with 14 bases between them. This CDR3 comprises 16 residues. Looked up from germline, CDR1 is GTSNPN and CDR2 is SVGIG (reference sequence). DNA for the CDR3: TGTGCCTGGAGTGGTGGGACTCACGCTAGCACAGATACGCAGTATTTT. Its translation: CAWSGGTHASTDTQYF.

CDR3 nucleotide sequence: TGTGCCTCCCTATTAGGGGGACAATATCAAGAGACCCAGTACTTC. It specifies CASLLGGQYQETQYF. The rearrangement links TRBV6-1 to TRBJ2-5, with a tentative D call TRBD1 (6 bases). V was shortened by 11 bases and J by 2 bases, with 21 bases between the two germline ends. Per germline, CDR1 MNHNS and CDR2 SASEGT. The CDR3 has 15 residues.

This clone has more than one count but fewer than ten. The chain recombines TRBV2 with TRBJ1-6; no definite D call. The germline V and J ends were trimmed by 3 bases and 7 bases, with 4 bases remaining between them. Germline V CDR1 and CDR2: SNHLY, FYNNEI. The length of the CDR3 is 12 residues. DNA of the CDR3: TGTGCCAGCAGTGACCAGAATTCACCCCTCCACTTT. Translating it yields CASSDQNSPLHF.

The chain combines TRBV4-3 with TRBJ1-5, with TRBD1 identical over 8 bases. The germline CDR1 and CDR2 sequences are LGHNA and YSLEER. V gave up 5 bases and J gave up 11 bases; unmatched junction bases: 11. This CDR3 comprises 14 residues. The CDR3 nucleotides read TGCGCCAGCAGCGCCCGACAGGGGTCACCAGCCCAGCATTTT. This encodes CASSARQGSPAQHF.

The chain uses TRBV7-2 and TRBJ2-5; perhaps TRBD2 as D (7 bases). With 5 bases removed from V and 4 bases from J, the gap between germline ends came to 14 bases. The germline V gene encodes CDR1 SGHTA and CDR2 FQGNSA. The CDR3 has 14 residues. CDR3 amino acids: CASSAAGGLETQYF. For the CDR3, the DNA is TGTGCCAGCAGCGCCGCCGGGGGGCTAGAGACCCAGTACTTC.

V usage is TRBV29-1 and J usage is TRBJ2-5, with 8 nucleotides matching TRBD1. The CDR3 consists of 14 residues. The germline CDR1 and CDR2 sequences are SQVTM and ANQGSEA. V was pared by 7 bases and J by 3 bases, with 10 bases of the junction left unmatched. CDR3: CSEHHQGAKETQYF. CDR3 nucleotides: TGCAGCGAGCATCATCAGGGGGCTAAAGAGACCCAGTACTTC.

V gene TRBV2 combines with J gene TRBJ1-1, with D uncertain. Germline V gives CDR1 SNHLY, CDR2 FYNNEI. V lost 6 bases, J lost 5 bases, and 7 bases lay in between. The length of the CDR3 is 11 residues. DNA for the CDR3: TGTGCCAGCAGCAAGGTGACTGAAGCTTTCTTT. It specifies CASSKVTEAFF.

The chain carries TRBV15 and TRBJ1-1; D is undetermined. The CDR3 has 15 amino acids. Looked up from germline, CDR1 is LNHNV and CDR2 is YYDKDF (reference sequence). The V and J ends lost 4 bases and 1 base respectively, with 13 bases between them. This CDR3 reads CATSKTGWENTEAFF. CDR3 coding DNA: TGTGCCACCAGCAAAACTGGGTGGGAGAACACTGAAGCTTTCTTT.

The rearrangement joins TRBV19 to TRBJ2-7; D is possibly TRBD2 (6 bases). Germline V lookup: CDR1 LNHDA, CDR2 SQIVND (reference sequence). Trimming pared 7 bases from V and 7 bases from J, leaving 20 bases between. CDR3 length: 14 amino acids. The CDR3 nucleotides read TGTGCCAGTAAAGGTCCTCTAGGGGCGGGAGAGCAGTACTTC. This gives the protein CASKGPLGAGEQYF.